The present entry profiles one TCR beta chain with its context. The antigen remains unidentified. The data derive from a study of shared clonotypes between healthy human individuals. Study conclusions and caveats: Naive CD4 clonotypes were shared across a few donors at roughly 5.3%. Researchers sampled only blood; tissue repertoires likely differ.

Germline CDR1 MNHNY, CDR2 SVGAGI (reference sequence). The CDR3 has 13 amino acids. Trimming took 6 bases from V and 7 from J, leaving 13 bases between them. The investigators split CD4+ cells into a CD45RA+ naive subset and a CD45RA-negative memory subset. Once extracted for a subset, genomic DNA was divided evenly among several immunoSEQ plates. Produced via immunoSEQ multiplex PCR; TCRdb's table is partial and in-frame only. In the table there are 850,000 to 1,200,000 clones, approximately 76% of which are singletons. The TCR was taken from a man aged 18 to 30 in good health. The chain carries TRBV6-6 and TRBJ2-1, with TRBD2 as a possible D gene (6 bases). The material sequenced was memory CD4+ T cells sorted from blood. Subset given: CD45RA-negative fraction. The CDR3 here is CASSRDSANEQFF. DNA of the CDR3: TGTGCCAGCAGCCGGGACTCCGCAAATGAGCAGTTCTTC.